This section outlines one T cell receptor (beta chain) sequence together with its context. In the study's own analysis: Out-of-frame sequences were removed, leaving about 2,300,000 distinct TCRbeta sequences. Using immunoSEQ multiplex PCR, the repertoire was profiled, and TCRdb retains in-frame clones only, with some absent. V, J and clone size derive from that table, while D and trimming were established from the DNA sequence. This sample carries about 57,000 clones, around 85% of them seen once, and the ten largest clones take 0.65% to 0.9%. This sample stems from a study of memory CD4+ T cells and cytomegalovirus serostatus. Study as a whole: Healthy Belgian adult donors included about nine CMV-positive and about two dozen CMV-negative people.

Single viable CD3+CD4+CD8-CD45RO+ cells were sorted as the memory CD4+ T cells. CMV serostatus came from serum IgG against pp150, pp28, p38, p52. The clonotype comes from an adult in good health and CMV-seronegative. The source material was memory CD4+ T cells from blood.

In DNA form, the CDR3 reads TGTGCCAGTAGTATAGATCAGAGGGTGTCAGGCGAGCAGTACTTC. This translates into CASSIDQRVSGEQYF. The chain carries TRBV19 and TRBJ2-7; possibly TRBD2 for D (5 bases). V was pared by 0 bases and J by 6 bases, with 15 bases between. The CDR3 spans 15 residues. CDR1 and CDR2 (germline): LNHDA, SQIVND (reference sequence).